This entry is about one TCR beta chain. This specimen comes from a study of blood T cell repertoires in COVID-19. Measured with immunoSEQ multiplex PCR; TCRdb has only the in-frame clones, and not every one. The sample holds about 200,000 clones, 70% to 85% seen once. With 1 base clipped from V and 1 base from J, the junction kept 1 base outside the gene matches. Germline CDR1 reads LGHNA; CDR2 reads YSLEER. CDR3 length: 15 amino acids. The sample was peripheral blood. The J gene is TRBJ2-7, the V gene TRBV4-3; 10 bases map to TRBD1. This TCR was sampled from a man aged 45-65 years with active or convalescent COVID-19. DNA for the CDR3: TGCGCCAGCAGCCAAGGGACAGGGGGGTCCTACGAGCAGTACTTC. It is translated as CASSQGTGGSYEQYF.